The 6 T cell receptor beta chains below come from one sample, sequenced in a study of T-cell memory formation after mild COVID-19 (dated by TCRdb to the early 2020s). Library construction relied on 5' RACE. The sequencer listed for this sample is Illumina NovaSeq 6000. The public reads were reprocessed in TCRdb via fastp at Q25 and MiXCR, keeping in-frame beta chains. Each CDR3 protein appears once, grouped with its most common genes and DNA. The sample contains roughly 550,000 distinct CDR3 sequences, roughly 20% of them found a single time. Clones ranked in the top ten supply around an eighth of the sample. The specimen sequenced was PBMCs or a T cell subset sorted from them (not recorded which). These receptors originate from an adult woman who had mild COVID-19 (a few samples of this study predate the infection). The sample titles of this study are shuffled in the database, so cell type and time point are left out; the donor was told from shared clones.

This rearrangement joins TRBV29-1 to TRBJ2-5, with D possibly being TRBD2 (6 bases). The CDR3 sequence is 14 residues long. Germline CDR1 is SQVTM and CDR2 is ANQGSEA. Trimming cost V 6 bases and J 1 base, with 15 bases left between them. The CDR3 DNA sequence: TGCAGCGTCCCTGGGGGGTACCTCCAAGAGACCCAGTACTTC. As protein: CSVPGGYLQETQYF. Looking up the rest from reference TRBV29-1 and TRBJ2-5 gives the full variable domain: SAVISQKPSRDICQRGTSLTIQCQVDSQVTMMFWYRQQPGQSLTLIATANQGSEATYESGFVIDKFPISRPNLTFSTLTVSNMSPEDSSIYLCSVPGGYLQETQYFGPGTRLLVL.

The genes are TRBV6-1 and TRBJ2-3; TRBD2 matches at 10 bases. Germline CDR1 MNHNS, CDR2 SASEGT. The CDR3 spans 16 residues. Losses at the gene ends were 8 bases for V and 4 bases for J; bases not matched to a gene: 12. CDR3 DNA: TGTGCCAGCGGTGGAGTTAGCGGGGGGCCCCCAGATACGCAGTATTTT. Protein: CASGGVSGGPPDTQYF.

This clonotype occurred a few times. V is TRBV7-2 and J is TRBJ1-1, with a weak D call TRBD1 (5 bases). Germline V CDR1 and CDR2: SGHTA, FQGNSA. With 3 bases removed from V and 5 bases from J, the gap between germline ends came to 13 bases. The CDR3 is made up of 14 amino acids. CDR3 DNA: TGTGCCAGCAGCTTCGGGGCCTTGAGTACTGAAGCTTTCTTT. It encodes CASSFGALSTEAFF.

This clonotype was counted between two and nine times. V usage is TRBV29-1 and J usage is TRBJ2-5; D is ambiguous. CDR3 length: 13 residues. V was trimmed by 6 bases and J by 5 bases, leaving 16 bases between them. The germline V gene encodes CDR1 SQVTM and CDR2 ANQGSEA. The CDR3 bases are TGCAGCGTCCATGCCGGGCTCGGGGAGACCCAGTACTTC. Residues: CSVHAGLGETQYF.

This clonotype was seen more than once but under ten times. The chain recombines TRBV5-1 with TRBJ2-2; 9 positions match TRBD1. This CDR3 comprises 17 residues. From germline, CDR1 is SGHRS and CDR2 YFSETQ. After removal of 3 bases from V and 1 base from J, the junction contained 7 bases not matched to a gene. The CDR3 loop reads CASSSYPGQGNTGELFF. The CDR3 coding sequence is TGCGCCAGCAGCTCCTACCCGGGACAGGGGAACACCGGGGAGCTGTTTTTT.

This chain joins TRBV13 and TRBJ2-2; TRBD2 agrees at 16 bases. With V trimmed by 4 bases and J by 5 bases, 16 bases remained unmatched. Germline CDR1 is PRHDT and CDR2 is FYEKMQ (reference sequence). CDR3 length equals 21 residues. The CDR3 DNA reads TGTGCCAGCAGCTCTACCCCTGGGACTAGCGGGAGGGCCGAGTGGACCGGGGAGCTGTTTTTT. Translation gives CASSSTPGTSGRAEWTGELFF.